A selection of T cell receptor beta chains follows, all from one sample in a study of neurological immune-mediated disorders. One entry per CDR3 protein results from TCRdb running MiXCR on the 5' RACE reads. The sample gives under 80,000 distinct CDR3 sequences, roughly 9% of which show up once; 1.7% is in the top ten. The sequenced sample consisted of PBMCs. These receptors came from a man aged 50 or older in good health. Each CDR3 is given with its conserved first and last residue. D genes are given only for firm matches. Expanded clones get a size class; other rows say once, few or many, or leave the size out.

clone_size | j_call | d_call | cdr3_length | v_call | cdr3_nt | cdr3_aa
many | TRBJ2-2 | NA | 16 | TRBV7-8 | TGTGCCAGCAGCCGAAACCGCAGGCCTAACACCGGGGAGCTGTTTTTT | CASSRNRRPNTGELFF
many | TRBJ1-1 | TRBD1 | 15 | TRBV5-1 | TGCGCCAGCAGCTTGACAGGGGTAGCAAACACTGAAGCTTTCTTT | CASSLTGVANTEAFF
many | TRBJ2-5 | TRBD2 | 14 | TRBV29-1 | TGCAGCGTTTGGACTAGCGGTTACCAAGAGACCCAGTACTTC | CSVWTSGYQETQYF
NA | TRBJ1-1 | NA | 15 | TRBV27 | TGTGCCAGCAGTGCTTTTCAAGGGGGACGCACTGAAACTTTCTTT | CASSAFQGGRTETFF
many | TRBJ2-7 | NA | 13 | TRBV5-1 | TGCGCCAGCAGCTTGGCCCGGACTGGCGAGCAGTACTTC | CASSLARTGEQYF
many | TRBJ2-1 | TRBD1 | 17 | TRBV7-6 | TGTGCCAGCAGCGTCTTAGGGGGCGGAGGCTCCTACAATGAGCAGTTCTTC | CASSVLGGGGSYNEQFF
many | TRBJ2-5 | TRBD1 | 13 | TRBV29-1 | TGCAGCGTTGGCAAACAGGGGGCAGAGACCCAGTACTTC | CSVGKQGAETQYF
NA | TRBJ2-7 | TRBD1 | 14 | TRBV28 | TGTGCCAGCAACGACAGGGGGGTCTCCTACGAGCAGTACTTC | CASNDRGVSYEQYF
many | TRBJ2-2 | NA | 14 | TRBV3-1 | TGTGCCAGCAGCCAAGAGGCCAGCCCCGGGGAGCTGTTTTTT | CASSQEASPGELFF
NA | TRBJ2-2 | TRBD2 | 16 | TRBV20-1 | TGCAGTGCTACCCCCTGTACTAGCGGGGGGCCCGGGGAGCTGTTTTTT | CSATPCTSGGPGELFF
many | TRBJ1-1 | NA | 15 | TRBV5-1 | TGCGCCAGCAGCCCGGGAGACAGGCACGGGACTGAAGCTTTCTTT | CASSPGDRHGTEAFF
NA | TRBJ2-1 | TRBD2 | 13 | TRBV20-1 | TGCAGTGCTAGAGAGCTAGCGGAAGTACGGCAGTTCTTC | CSARELAEVRQFF
many | TRBJ1-1 | NA | 15 | TRBV3-1 | TGTGCCAGCAGCCAAGAGGGTAGGGTCCCGACTGAAGCTTTCTTT | CASSQEGRVPTEAFF
many | TRBJ2-1 | TRBD2 | 16 | TRBV6-5 | TGTGCCAGCAGTTCCCCCGGGACTAGCGGATACAATGAGCAGTTCTTC | CASSSPGTSGYNEQFF
many | TRBJ2-5 | TRBD2 | 12 | TRBV20-1 | TGCAGTGCTAGGTCTAGCGGGGAGACCCAGTACTTC | CSARSSGETQYF
many | TRBJ1-4 | TRBD1 | 17 | TRBV27 | TGTGCCAGCAGTACCTCAACAGGGGGTGAAGGCTACGAAAAACTGTTTTTT | CASSTSTGGEGYEKLFF
many | TRBJ2-1 | NA | 15 | TRBV7-2 | TGTGCCAGCAGCTTCGTGGGCTTATCCTACAATGAGCAGTTCTTC | CASSFVGLSYNEQFF
many | TRBJ1-1 | TRBD1 | 13 | TRBV7-3 | TGTGCCAGCAGCACGGGACAGCGCACTGAAGCTTTCTTT | CASSTGQRTEAFF
many | TRBJ2-1 | TRBD2 | 12 | TRBV12-3/TRBV12-4 | TGTGCCAGCAGCCTAGCGGGGGGGCTTCAATTCTTC | CASSLAGGLQFF
many | TRBJ1-1 | NA | 14 | TRBV2 | TGTGCCAGCAGTGAAGGGACGGTGAACACTGAAGCTTTCTTT | CASSEGTVNTEAFF
many | TRBJ2-7 | TRBD1 | 14 | TRBV12-3/TRBV12-4 | TGTGCCAGCAGCCAAGGGACAGGGTTTTACGAGCAGTACTTC | CASSQGTGFYEQYF
many | TRBJ1-1 | NA | 14 | TRBV5-1 | TGCGCCAGCAGCCCGACTACCGCTGGTATAGAAGCTTTCTTT | CASSPTTAGIEAFF
many | TRBJ1-1 | NA | 15 | TRBV14 | TGTGCCAGCAGCCCGGGGGGATGGGTGAACACTGAAGCTTTCTTT | CASSPGGWVNTEAFF
NA | TRBJ2-4 | TRBD2 | 19 | TRBV9 | TGTGCCAGCAGCGTCGGCCGGGGAACTAGCGGGAGTGCCAAAAACATTCAGTACTTC | CASSVGRGTSGSAKNIQYF
many | TRBJ2-7 | NA | 15 | TRBV27 | TGTGCCAGCAGTTTATTGTATGGGGGGCTCTACGAGCAGTACTTC | CASSLLYGGLYEQYF
many | TRBJ2-2 | TRBD2 | 18 | TRBV3-1 | TGTGCCAGCAGCCGTCGGGCTAGCGGACAAACTAACACCGGGGAGCTGTTTTTT | CASSRRASGQTNTGELFF
many | TRBJ2-1 | TRBD2 | 15 | TRBV2 | TGTGCCAGCAGTGAGGTTAGCGGGGGGATAATGAAGCAGTTCTTC | CASSEVSGGIMKQFF
many | TRBJ2-7 | TRBD2 | 15 | TRBV2 | TGTGCCAGCAGTGAATGGACTAGCGGAGTCTACGAGCAGTACTTC | CASSEWTSGVYEQYF
NA | TRBJ2-3 | NA | 14 | TRBV5-1 | TGCGCCAGCAGACAGGGAAGGGGGACAGATACGCAGTATTTT | CASRQGRGTDTQYF
many | TRBJ1-4 | NA | 13 | TRBV20-1 | TGCAGTGCCTGCGGGACCTCCGGTGAAAAACTGTTTTTT | CSACGTSGEKLFF
many | TRBJ2-2 | NA | 13 | TRBV5-1 | TGCGCCAGCAGCCCAGAATTCACCGGGGAGCTGTTTTTT | CASSPEFTGELFF
many | TRBJ2-2 | TRBD2 | 15 | TRBV5-1 | TGCGCCAGCAGATCGACTAGCGGGAACACCGGGGAGCTGTTTTTT | CASRSTSGNTGELFF
many | TRBJ1-1 | TRBD1 | 15 | TRBV6-5 | TGTGCCAGCAGTTACTCACAGGGGGCTGGGACTGAAGCTTTCTTT | CASSYSQGAGTEAFF
many | TRBJ2-3 | TRBD2 | 17 | TRBV5-5 | TGTGCCAGCAGCTTGGTCGGGGGGGGACTAGTCCCAGATACGCAGTATTTT | CASSLVGGGLVPDTQYF
many | TRBJ2-7 | TRBD2 | 15 | TRBV29-1 | TGCAGCGTTCGAGGGACTAGCGGGAGAGGGTACGAGCAGTACTTC | CSVRGTSGRGYEQYF
many | TRBJ1-5 | NA | 13 | TRBV27 | TGTGCCAGCAGAGGCCGGGGAAATCAGCCCCAGCATTTT | CASRGRGNQPQHF
many | TRBJ2-3 | TRBD2 | 18 | TRBV6-2/TRBV6-3 | TGTGCCAGCAGTTACTCGATCTCTAGCGGGAGATCTCCAGATACGCAGTATTTT | CASSYSISSGRSPDTQYF
many | TRBJ1-5 | NA | 11 | TRBV28 | TGTGCCAGCAGTCGAGGGGAGCCCCAGCATTTT | CASSRGEPQHF
once | TRBJ2-1 | NA | 15 | TRBV11-3 | TGTGCCAGCTGCTCCCGGACGAACGGCTACAATGAGCAGTTCTTC | CASCSRTNGYNEQFF
many | TRBJ2-7 | TRBD1 | 14 | TRBV5-5 | TGTGCCAGCAGCTTTCAGGGGGCCTCCTACGAGCAGTACTTC | CASSFQGASYEQYF
many | TRBJ1-2 | NA | 12 | TRBV12-3/TRBV12-4 | TGTGCCAGTACACAGGGAGTTGGTGGCTACACCTTC | CASTQGVGGYTF
NA | TRBJ2-5 | NA | 18 | TRBV5-6 | TGTGCCAGCAGCTTAGGACAAGGGGGACATTGGTACCAAGATACCCAGTACTTC | CASSLGQGGHWYQDTQYF
many | TRBJ2-7 | NA | 10 | TRBV2 | TGTGCCAGTCCGGCCCCTGAGCAGTACTTC | CASPAPEQYF
many | TRBJ2-7 | NA | 16 | TRBV5-1 | TGCGCCAGCAGCTATCTGTCCGGGACGGTGGACTACGAGCAGTACTTC | CASSYLSGTVDYEQYF
many | TRBJ2-3 | NA | 16 | TRBV15 | TGTGCCACCAGCAGAGAGGGTCGGCCTAGCACAGATACGCAGTATTTT | CATSREGRPSTDTQYF
many | TRBJ1-1 | NA | 17 | TRBV5-1 | TGCGCCAGCAGCTTGGCAGGGGCTTTACGGGGGAACACTGAAGCTTTCTTT | CASSLAGALRGNTEAFF
many | TRBJ2-3 | NA | 13 | TRBV2 | TGTGCCAGCAGAATGGGTGTGACAGATACGCAGTATTTT | CASRMGVTDTQYF
many | TRBJ2-7 | TRBD1 | 16 | TRBV12-3/TRBV12-4 | TGTGCCAGCAGTTTACGTAGTAACAGGGGGCGAGGCGAGCAGTACTTC | CASSLRSNRGRGEQYF